This T cell receptor (beta chain) came from a study of kidney transplant recipient with SARS-CoV-2 infection. Notes on this clonotype: Possible read error: a much larger clone is one base away.

Germline CDR1 and CDR2: LGHNA and YNFKEQ. The CDR3 length is 11 residues. Trimming shortened V by 5 bases and J by 4 bases, and 5 bases separated the two germline ends. TCRdb used MiXCR to reprocess the reads, holding one entry per CDR3 protein. The table includes 200,000 to 250,000 distinct CDR3 sequences, under 30% detected once. This TCR came from a male patient aged 25-45 years who had COVID-19 and was a kidney transplant recipient. Some T cells may originate from the graft donor. The rearrangement joins TRBV4-2 to TRBJ1-2, with D unresolved. Here the sequenced sample was a blood sample, taken at baseline and around day 110 from a kidney transplant recipient. In DNA form, the CDR3 reads TGTGCCAGCAGCATCCTCTATGGCTACACCTTC. It translates to CASSILYGYTF.